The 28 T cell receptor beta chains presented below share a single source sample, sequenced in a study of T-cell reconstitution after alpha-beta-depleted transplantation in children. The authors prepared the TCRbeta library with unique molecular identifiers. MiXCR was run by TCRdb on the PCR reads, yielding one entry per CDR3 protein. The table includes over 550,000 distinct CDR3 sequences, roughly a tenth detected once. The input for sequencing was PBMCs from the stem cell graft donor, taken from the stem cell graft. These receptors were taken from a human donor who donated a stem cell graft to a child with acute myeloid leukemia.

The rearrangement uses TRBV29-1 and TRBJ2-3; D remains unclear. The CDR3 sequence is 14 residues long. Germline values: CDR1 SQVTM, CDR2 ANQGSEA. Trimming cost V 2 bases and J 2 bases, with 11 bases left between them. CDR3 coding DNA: TGCAGCGTTGAAACGAACGACAACACAGATACGCAGTATTTT. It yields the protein CSVETNDNTDTQYF.

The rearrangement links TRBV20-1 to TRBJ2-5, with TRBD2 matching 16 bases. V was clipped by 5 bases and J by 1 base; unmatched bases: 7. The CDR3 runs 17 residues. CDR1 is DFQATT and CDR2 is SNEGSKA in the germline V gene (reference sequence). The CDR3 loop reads CSAPTGLAGGSQETQYF. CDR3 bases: TGCAGTGCTCCCACGGGACTAGCGGGAGGGTCCCAAGAGACCCAGTACTTC.

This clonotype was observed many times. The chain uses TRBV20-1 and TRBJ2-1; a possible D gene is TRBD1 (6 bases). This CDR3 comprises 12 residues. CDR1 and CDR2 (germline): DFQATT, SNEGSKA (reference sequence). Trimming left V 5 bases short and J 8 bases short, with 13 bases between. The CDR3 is CSALLDSYEQFF. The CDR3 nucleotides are TGCAGTGCTCTCTTGGACAGCTATGAGCAGTTCTTC.

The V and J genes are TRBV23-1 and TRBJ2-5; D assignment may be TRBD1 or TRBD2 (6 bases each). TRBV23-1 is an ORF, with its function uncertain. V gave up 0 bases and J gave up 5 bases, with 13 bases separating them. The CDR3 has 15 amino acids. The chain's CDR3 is CASSQSTGAEETQYF. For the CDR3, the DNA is TGCGCCAGCAGTCAATCGACGGGGGCGGAGGAGACCCAGTACTTC.

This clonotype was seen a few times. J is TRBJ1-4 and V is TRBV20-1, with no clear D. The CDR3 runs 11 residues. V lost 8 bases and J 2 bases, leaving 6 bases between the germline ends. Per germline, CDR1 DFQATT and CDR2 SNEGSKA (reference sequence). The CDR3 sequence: CSPSTNEKLFF. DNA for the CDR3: TGCAGTCCGTCCACTAATGAAAAACTGTTTTTT.

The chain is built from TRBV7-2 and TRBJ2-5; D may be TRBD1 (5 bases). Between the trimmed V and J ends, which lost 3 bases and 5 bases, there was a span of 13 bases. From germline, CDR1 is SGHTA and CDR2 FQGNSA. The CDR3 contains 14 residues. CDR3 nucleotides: TGTGCCAGCAGCTTCCCCCGCAGGGCGGAGACCCAGTACTTC. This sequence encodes CASSFPRRAETQYF.

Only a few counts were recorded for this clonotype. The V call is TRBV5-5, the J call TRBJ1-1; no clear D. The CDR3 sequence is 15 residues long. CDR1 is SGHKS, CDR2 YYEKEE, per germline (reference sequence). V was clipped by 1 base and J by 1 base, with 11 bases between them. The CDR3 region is CASSLTDSGNTEAFF. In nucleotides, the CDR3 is TGTGCCAGCAGCTTGACAGATTCTGGGAACACTGAAGCTTTCTTT.

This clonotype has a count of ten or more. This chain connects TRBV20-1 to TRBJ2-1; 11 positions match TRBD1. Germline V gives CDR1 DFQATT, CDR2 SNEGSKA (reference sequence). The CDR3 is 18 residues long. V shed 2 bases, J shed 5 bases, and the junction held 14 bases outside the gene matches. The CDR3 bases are TGCAGTGCTAGATCTCCAGGGACAGGGGGAAAGTTCGACAATGAGCAGTTCTTC. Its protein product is CSARSPGTGGKFDNEQFF.

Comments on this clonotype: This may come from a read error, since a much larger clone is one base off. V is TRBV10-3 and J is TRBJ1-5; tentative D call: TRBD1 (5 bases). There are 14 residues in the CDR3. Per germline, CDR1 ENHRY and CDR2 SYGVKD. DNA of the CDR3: TGTGCCATCAGTGCGGGAGGGGTTGATCAGCCCCAGAATTTT. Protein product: CAISAGGVDQPQNF.

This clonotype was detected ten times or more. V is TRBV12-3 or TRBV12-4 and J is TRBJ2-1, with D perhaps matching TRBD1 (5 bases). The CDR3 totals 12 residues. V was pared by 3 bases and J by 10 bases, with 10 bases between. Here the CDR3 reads CASSFQGVEQFF. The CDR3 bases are TGTGCCAGCAGTTTCCAAGGGGTAGAGCAGTTCTTC.

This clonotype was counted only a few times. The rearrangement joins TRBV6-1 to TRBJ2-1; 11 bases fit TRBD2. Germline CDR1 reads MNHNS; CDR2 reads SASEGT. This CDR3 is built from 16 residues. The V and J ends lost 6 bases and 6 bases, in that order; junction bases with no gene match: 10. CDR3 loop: CASSAALAGVSNEQFF. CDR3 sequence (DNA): TGTGCCAGCAGCGCCGCACTAGCGGGAGTTTCCAATGAGCAGTTCTTC.

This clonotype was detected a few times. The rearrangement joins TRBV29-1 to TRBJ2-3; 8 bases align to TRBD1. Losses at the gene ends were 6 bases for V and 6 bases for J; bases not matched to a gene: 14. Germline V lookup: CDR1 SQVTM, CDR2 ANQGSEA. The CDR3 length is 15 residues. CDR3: CSVTGGMRPTDTQYF. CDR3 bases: TGCAGCGTCACAGGGGGGATGAGGCCCACGGATACGCAGTATTTT.

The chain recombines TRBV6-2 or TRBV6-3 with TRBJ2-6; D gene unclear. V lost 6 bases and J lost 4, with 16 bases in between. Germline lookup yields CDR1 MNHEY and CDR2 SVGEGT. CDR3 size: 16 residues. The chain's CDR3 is CASSPLIPVGANVLTF. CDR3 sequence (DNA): TGTGCCAGCAGCCCGCTAATCCCGGTGGGGGCCAACGTCCTGACTTTC.

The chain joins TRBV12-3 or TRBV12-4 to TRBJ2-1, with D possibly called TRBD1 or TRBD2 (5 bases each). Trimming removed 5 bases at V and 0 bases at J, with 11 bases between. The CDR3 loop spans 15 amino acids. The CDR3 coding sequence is TGTGCCAGCAGTCAAACGGGACCCTCCTACAATGAGCAGTTCTTC. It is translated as CASSQTGPSYNEQFF.

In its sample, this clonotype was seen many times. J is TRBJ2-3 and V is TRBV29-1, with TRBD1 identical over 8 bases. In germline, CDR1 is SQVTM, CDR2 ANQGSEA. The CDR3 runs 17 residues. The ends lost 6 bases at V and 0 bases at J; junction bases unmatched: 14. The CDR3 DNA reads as TGCAGCGTAGCCGGGACAGGCCACTTTAGGAGCACAGATACGCAGTATTTT. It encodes CSVAGTGHFRSTDTQYF.

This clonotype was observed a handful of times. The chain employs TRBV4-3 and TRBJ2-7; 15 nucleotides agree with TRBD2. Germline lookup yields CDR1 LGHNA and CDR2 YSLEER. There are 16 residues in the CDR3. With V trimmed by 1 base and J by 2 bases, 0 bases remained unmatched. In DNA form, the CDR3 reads TGCGCCAGCAGCCAAGGGACTAGCGGGAGGGCCTACGAGCAGTACTTC. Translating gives CASSQGTSGRAYEQYF.

The CDR3, as DNA: TGTGCCAGCAGCTTACCTAGCGATCGGGATGAGCAGTTCTTC. Translation: CASSLPSDRDEQFF. The chain links TRBV7-2 to TRBJ2-1; TRBD2 is a possible D gene (6 bases). Germline CDR1 is SGHTA and CDR2 is FQGNSA. Trimming took off 2 bases at V and 8 bases at J, with 13 bases between the two ends. This CDR3 comprises 14 residues. The full variable domain, its missing parts supplied by reference TRBV7-2 and TRBJ2-1, is GAGVSQSPSNKVTEKGKDVELRCDPISGHTALYWYRQSLGQGLEFLIYFQGNSAPDKSGLPSDRFSAERTGGSVSTLTIQRTQQEDSAVYLCASSLPSDRDEQFFGPGTRLTVL.

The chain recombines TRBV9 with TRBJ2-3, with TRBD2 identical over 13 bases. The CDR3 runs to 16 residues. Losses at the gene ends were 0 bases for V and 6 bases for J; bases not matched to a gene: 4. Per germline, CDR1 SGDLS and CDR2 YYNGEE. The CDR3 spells CASSVAAGLAGDTQYF. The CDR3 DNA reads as TGTGCCAGCAGCGTAGCTGCGGGACTAGCGGGGGATACGCAGTATTTT.

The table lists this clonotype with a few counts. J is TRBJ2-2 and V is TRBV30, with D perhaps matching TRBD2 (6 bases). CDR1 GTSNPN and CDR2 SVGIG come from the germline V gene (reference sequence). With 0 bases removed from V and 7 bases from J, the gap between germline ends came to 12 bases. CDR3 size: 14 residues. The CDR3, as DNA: TGTGCCTGGAGTGTAGGATCGGGGGACGGGGAGCTGTTTTTT. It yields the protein CAWSVGSGDGELFF.

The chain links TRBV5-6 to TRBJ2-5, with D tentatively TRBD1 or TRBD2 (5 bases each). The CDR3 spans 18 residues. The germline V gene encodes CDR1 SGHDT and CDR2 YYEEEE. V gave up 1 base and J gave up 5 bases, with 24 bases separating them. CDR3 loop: CASSLSLFSVGWGETQYF. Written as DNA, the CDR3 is TGTGCCAGCAGCTTGAGTCTTTTCAGCGTGGGATGGGGGGAGACCCAGTACTTC.

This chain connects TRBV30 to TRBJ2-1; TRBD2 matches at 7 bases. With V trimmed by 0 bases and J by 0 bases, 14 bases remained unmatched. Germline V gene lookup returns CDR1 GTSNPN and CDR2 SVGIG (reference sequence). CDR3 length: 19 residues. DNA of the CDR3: TGTGCCTGGAGTGTACTATTCGGATGGGCGGGAGTCTCCTACAATGAGCAGTTCTTC. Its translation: CAWSVLFGWAGVSYNEQFF.

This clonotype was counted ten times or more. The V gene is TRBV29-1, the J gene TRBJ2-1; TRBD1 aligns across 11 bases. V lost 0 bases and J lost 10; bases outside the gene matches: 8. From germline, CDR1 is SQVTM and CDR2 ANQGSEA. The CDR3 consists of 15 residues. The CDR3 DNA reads TGCAGCGTTGAAGATCTAGGACAGGGGGCCGGGGAGCAGTTCTTC. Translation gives CSVEDLGQGAGEQFF.

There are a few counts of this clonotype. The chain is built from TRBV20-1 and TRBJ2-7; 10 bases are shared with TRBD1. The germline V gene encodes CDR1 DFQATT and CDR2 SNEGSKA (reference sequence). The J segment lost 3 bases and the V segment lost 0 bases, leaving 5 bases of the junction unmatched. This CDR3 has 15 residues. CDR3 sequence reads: CSAREGQGLNYEQYF. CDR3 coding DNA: TGCAGTGCTAGAGAGGGACAGGGGCTAAACTACGAGCAGTACTTC.

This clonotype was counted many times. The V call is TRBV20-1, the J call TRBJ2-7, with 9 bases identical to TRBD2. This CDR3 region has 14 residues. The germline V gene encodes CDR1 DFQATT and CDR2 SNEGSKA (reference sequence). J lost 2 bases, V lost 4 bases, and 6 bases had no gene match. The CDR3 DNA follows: TGCAGTGCTATACGACCTAGCGGGACCTACGAGCAGTACTTC. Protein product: CSAIRPSGTYEQYF.

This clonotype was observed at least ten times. The CDR3 region has the DNA TGTGCCAGCAGTTTAGCCCTCGGGACAGGGGGAGGCGAGCAGTACTTC. Residues: CASSLALGTGGGEQYF. V gene TRBV12-3 or TRBV12-4 combines with J gene TRBJ2-7; 11 bases agree with TRBD1. The CDR3 loop spans 16 amino acids. Unmatched junction bases numbered 7, after V lost 0 bases and J lost 6 bases.

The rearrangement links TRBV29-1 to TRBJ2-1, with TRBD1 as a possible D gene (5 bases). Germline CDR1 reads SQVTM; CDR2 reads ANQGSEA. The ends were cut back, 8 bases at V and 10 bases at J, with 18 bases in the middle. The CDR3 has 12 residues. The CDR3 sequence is CSSGRGEWEQFF. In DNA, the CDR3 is TGCAGCTCGGGTAGGGGCGAATGGGAGCAGTTCTTC.

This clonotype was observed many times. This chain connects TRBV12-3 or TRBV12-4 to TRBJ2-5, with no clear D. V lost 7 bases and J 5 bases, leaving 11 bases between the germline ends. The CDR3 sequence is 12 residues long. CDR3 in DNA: TGTGCCAGCAACTCCAACCGTGAGACCCAGTACTTC. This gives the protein CASNSNRETQYF.

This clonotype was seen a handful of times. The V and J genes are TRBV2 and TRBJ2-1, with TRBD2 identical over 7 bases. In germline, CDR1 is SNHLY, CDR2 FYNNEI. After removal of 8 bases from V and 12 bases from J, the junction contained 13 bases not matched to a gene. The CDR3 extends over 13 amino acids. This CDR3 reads CASGSSGHYGQFF. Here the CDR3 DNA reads TGTGCCAGCGGGTCTAGCGGACATTATGGGCAGTTCTTC.